These T cell receptor beta chains were read from a single sample in a study of T-cell reconstitution after alpha-beta-depleted transplantation in children. MiXCR, run by TCRdb on the PCR reads, gives a single entry per CDR3 protein. This sample has about 90,000 distinct CDR3 sequences, with about a sixth found just once. Sequencing used PBMCs, mostly from graft donor cells, obtained 180 days after TCRalphabeta/CD19-depleted stem cell transplant. The receptors were gathered from a male patient between 2 and 15 years old who had a stem cell transplant for acute lymphoblastic leukemia, so the T cells may come from the graft donor. CDR3s include the opening cysteine and the closing phenylalanine or tryptophan. The D gene is left open where the match is weak. Size is omitted from some rows. Given values are once, few, many or a class for expanded clones.

V gene	clone size	D gene	J gene	CDR3 DNA	CDR3 protein
TRBV24-1	few	NA	TRBJ2-2	TGTGCCACCAGTGATGACAAAAGAGGGACCGGGGAGCTGTTTTTT	CATSDDKRGTGELFF
TRBV3-1	many	TRBD2	TRBJ2-1	TGTGCCAGCAGCCAACGTCTTACCCTAGCGGGGATCAATGAGCAGTTCTTC	CASSQRLTLAGINEQFF
TRBV20-1	many	NA	TRBJ1-5	TGCAGTGCTAGAGATCCGCAGCCGGATCAGCCCCAGCATTTT	CSARDPQPDQPQHF
TRBV27	few	TRBD1	TRBJ2-7	TGTGCCAGCTGGGACAGTGCCTACGAGCAGTACTTC	CASWDSAYEQYF
TRBV9	few	NA	TRBJ2-7	TGTGCCAGCAGCGTGGGGGTAGGGGGTTCCTACGAGCAGTACTTC	CASSVGVGGSYEQYF
TRBV5-5	few	NA	TRBJ2-7	TGTGCCAGCAGCTTGGAGGGGGGCTCATACGAGCAGTACTTC	CASSLEGGSYEQYF
TRBV7-6	few	NA	TRBJ1-1	TGTGCCAGCAGCAGGGGCTTCGCGGGTGAAGCTTTCTTT	CASSRGFAGEAFF
TRBV6-5	few	NA	TRBJ1-2	TGTGCCAGCAGTTACTCTGGGAGGCTTGTGGGCTACACCTTC	CASSYSGRLVGYTF
TRBV3-1	few	TRBD1	TRBJ1-3	TGTGCCAGCAGTCAGACAGGGGACGGAAACACCATATATTTT	CASSQTGDGNTIYF
TRBV5-6	few	TRBD1	TRBJ1-4	TGTGCCAGCAGCCCAAGGGACAGGGCGAATGAAAAACTGTTTTTT	CASSPRDRANEKLFF
TRBV12-3/TRBV12-4	NA	NA	TRBJ1-6	TGTGCCAGCAGTTTCTGGGCAGGGGCAGGGAATTCACCCCTCCACTTT	CASSFWAGAGNSPLHF
TRBV4-1	few	NA	TRBJ1-5	TGCGCCAGCAGCCAAGATCCTGGGGGCACGCAGCCCCAGCATTTT	CASSQDPGGTQPQHF
TRBV7-2	few	NA	TRBJ2-7	TGTGCCAGCAGCTTATCCGACAGGTCCAACGAGCAGTACTTC	CASSLSDRSNEQYF
TRBV7-2	NA	NA	TRBJ2-7	TGTGCCAGCAGCTTAGCCGGGACAAGGAGCTCCTACGAGCAGTACTTC	CASSLAGTRSSYEQYF
TRBV15	few	NA	TRBJ2-5	TGTGCCACCAGCAGTCAAAGGGGCCAAGAGACCCAGTACTTC	CATSSQRGQETQYF
TRBV7-2	NA	NA	TRBJ2-7	TGTGCCAGCAGCCCAACGAGGACCCCCTACGAGCAGTACTTC	CASSPTRTPYEQYF
TRBV21-1	NA	NA	TRBJ1-5	TGTGCCAGCAGCTCAGTTACAGGGGGCGTAGGGCAGCCCCAGCATTTT	CASSSVTGGVGQPQHF
TRBV5-1	few	NA	TRBJ2-1	TGCGCCAGCAGCTCGGACATTGGGTCATACAATGAGCAGTTCTTC	CASSSDIGSYNEQFF
TRBV27	many	NA	TRBJ1-6	TGTGCCAGCAGCCCTTATAATTCACCCCTCCACTTT	CASSPYNSPLHF
TRBV7-9	NA	TRBD1	TRBJ2-7	TGTGCCAGCAGCACCCCGGGACAGCACGGCGAGCAGTACTTC	CASSTPGQHGEQYF
TRBV27	few	TRBD2	TRBJ2-1	TGTGCCAGCACCGTAGCGGGGGCTTACAATGAGCAGTTCTTC	CASTVAGAYNEQFF
TRBV19	NA	NA	TRBJ1-2	TGTGCCAGTACCCATGAGGGTTACTATGGCTACACCTTC	CASTHEGYYGYTF
TRBV9	few	NA	TRBJ1-2	TGTGCCAGCGACGGATATGGCTACACCTTC	CASDGYGYTF
TRBV29-1	few	TRBD2	TRBJ2-7	TGCAGCGTTGAAGATCGGGGGGGCCTCACCTACGAGCAGTACTTC	CSVEDRGGLTYEQYF
TRBV7-2	NA	NA	TRBJ1-2	TGTGCCAGCAGCTTTTTGACAGAAGATGGCTACACCTTC	CASSFLTEDGYTF
TRBV5-6	few	NA	TRBJ1-6	TGTGCCAGCAGCTTGCGAGACAGAGGCTCACCCCTCCACTTT	CASSLRDRGSPLHF
TRBV7-9	few	NA	TRBJ2-5	TGTGCCAGCAGCTGGGTTTTGTCCTGGACGGAAAAAGAGACCCAGTACTTC	CASSWVLSWTEKETQYF
TRBV12-3/TRBV12-4	few	TRBD2	TRBJ2-3	TGTGCCAGCTCACTTTCGAATAGCGGGGTAACAGATACGCAGTATTTT	CASSLSNSGVTDTQYF
TRBV7-6	few	NA	TRBJ1-1	TGTGCCAGCAGCTTTAAGACGAACACTGAAGCTTTCTTT	CASSFKTNTEAFF
TRBV7-2	NA	TRBD2	TRBJ2-5	TGTGCCAGCAGTTTTACGGGACTAGCGGGTCAAAAGGTGACCCAGTACTTC	CASSFTGLAGQKVTQYF
TRBV7-8	few	NA	TRBJ2-7	TGTGCCAGCAGCCCGGGGGCCCTCTACGAGCAGTACTTC	CASSPGALYEQYF
TRBV5-1	NA	NA	TRBJ1-4	TGCGCCAGCAGGATACAGGCAACTAATGAAAAACTGTTTTTT	CASRIQATNEKLFF
TRBV5-5	few	NA	TRBJ1-2	TGTGCCAGCAGCTTGATTAGGGAGACCGCTAACTATGGCTACACCTTC	CASSLIRETANYGYTF